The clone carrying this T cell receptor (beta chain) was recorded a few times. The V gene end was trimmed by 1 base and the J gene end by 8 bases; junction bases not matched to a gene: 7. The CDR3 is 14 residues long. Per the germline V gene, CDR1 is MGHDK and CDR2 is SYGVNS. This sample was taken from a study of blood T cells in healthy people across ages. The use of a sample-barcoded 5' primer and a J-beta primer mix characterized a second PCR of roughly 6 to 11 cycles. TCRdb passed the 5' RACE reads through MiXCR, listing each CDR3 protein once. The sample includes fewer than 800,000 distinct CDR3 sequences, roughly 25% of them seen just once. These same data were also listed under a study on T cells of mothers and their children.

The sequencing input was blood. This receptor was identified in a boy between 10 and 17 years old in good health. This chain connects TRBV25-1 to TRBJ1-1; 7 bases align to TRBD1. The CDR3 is CASSEFGQAREAFF. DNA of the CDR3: TGTGCCAGCAGTGAATTCGGACAGGCGAGGGAAGCTTTCTTT.